These 14 T cell receptor beta chains were all obtained from the same sample, sequenced in a study of blood T cell repertoires in COVID-19. Profiled with immunoSEQ multiplex PCR; TCRdb holds only in-frame clones, not every one. The sample comprises 250,000 or so clones, roughly 80% of which are singletons, and 3.6% rests with the top ten. Sample: PBMCs or T cells enriched from blood (not recorded which). The receptors were gathered from a woman aged 40 to 50 who had been exposed to COVID-19.

The chain joins TRBV28 to TRBJ2-7; D gene unclear. The CDR3 has 10 amino acids. The V gene's germline CDR1 is MDHEN and CDR2 SYDVKM. The V end lost 10 bases, the J end lost 2 bases, and 6 bases lay between the germline ends. This CDR3 reads CATAAYEQYF. The CDR3 DNA sequence: TGTGCCACCGCGGCCTACGAGCAGTACTTC.

A few counts support this clone. The rearrangement links TRBV3-1 (or the pseudogene TRBV3-2) to TRBJ1-2; TRBD1 matches at 7 bases. V shed 4 bases, J shed 3 bases, and the junction held 8 bases outside the gene matches. In germline, CDR1 is LGHDT, CDR2 YNNKEL (reference sequence). This CDR3 comprises 15 residues. In DNA, the CDR3 is TGTGCCAGCAGCCTCCTTGGGGACAGTCACTATGGCTACACCTTC. Amino acids: CASSLLGDSHYGYTF.

A few counts support this clone. V is TRBV5-1 and J is TRBJ2-1, with 7 bases aligning to TRBD2. The length of the CDR3 is 14 residues. Trimming removed 0 bases from V and 7 bases from J; junction bases left unmatched: 4. Germline CDR1 SGHRS, CDR2 YFSETQ. CDR3 sequence reads: CASSLAPSGNEQFF. CDR3 bases: TGCGCCAGCAGCTTGGCCCCTAGCGGTAATGAGCAGTTCTTC.

This clone has more than one count but fewer than ten. The chain has TRBV19 and TRBJ2-1; TRBD2 is a possible D gene (6 bases). This CDR3 comprises 13 residues. Trimming shortened V by 5 bases and J by 8 bases, and 13 bases separated the two germline ends. Germline V lookup: CDR1 LNHDA, CDR2 SQIVND (reference sequence). CDR3 DNA sequence: TGTGCCAGTAGTTTCACGGGGGTGGATGAGCAGTTCTTC. Protein sequence: CASSFTGVDEQFF.

The rearrangement links TRBV4-2 to TRBJ1-4, with D possibly TRBD1 on 6 matching bases. The CDR3 consists of 16 residues. Trimming stripped 0 bases from V and 4 bases from J, with 12 bases between. Germline assignment: CDR1 LGHNA and CDR2 YNFKEQ. The CDR3: CASSQDEGRGNEKLFF. CDR3 bases: TGTGCCAGCAGCCAAGATGAGGGCAGGGGTAATGAAAAACTGTTTTTT.

This rearrangement joins TRBV10-3 to TRBJ2-3; weak D call: TRBD1 (6 bases). This CDR3 spans 16 amino acids. CDR1 and CDR2 from the germline V gene are ENHRY and SYGVKD. V was cut by 0 bases and J by 2 bases, with 12 bases left in between. The CDR3 spells CAISESLGGLTDTQYF. The CDR3, as DNA: TGTGCCATCAGTGAGTCCCTTGGGGGCCTCACAGATACGCAGTATTTT.

The rearrangement uses TRBV11-2 and TRBJ1-5; 10 nucleotides line up with TRBD1. Per germline, CDR1 SGHAT and CDR2 FQNNGV. V was clipped by 5 bases and J by 4 bases; unmatched bases: 2. CDR3 length equals 14 residues. CDR3 amino acids: CASSGDRGNQPQHF. The CDR3 coding sequence is TGTGCCAGCAGCGGGGACAGGGGAAATCAGCCCCAGCATTTT.

The chain links TRBV5-1 to TRBJ1-2; perhaps TRBD1 as D (5 bases). Trimming left V 4 bases short and J 1 base short, with 17 bases between. Germline CDR1 SGHRS, CDR2 YFSETQ. There are 16 residues in the CDR3. DNA of the CDR3: TGCGCCAGCAGCCAGACACCCTGGGGCGATAACTATGGCTACACCTTC. Protein sequence: CASSQTPWGDNYGYTF.

The chain carries TRBV18 and TRBJ2-3, with TRBD2 matching 7 bases. Trimming cost V 2 bases and J 6 bases; bases outside gene matches: 17. CDR3 length: 18 residues. Looked up from germline, CDR1 is KGHSH and CDR2 is LQKENI. For the CDR3, the DNA is TGTGCCAGCTCACCAGCCCAGGGTGGGCGGGGGTCGCGGGATACGCAGTATTTT. Amino acid sequence: CASSPAQGGRGSRDTQYF.

The CDR3 protein is CASSRDRGRYGYTF. CDR3 DNA sequence: TGTGCCAGCAGCCGGGACAGGGGGAGGTATGGCTACACCTTC. This chain links TRBV3-1 (or the pseudogene TRBV3-2) with TRBJ1-2, with 11 bases that match TRBD1. The length of the CDR3 is 14 residues. Germline CDR1 LGHDT, CDR2 YNNKEL (reference sequence). V lost 4 bases, J lost 5 bases, and 3 bases stayed unmatched.

This chain joins TRBV24-1 and TRBJ2-3; 9 bases align to TRBD1. The CDR3 extends over 16 amino acids. With V trimmed by 1 base and J by 4 bases, 5 bases remained unmatched. CDR1 KGHDR and CDR2 SFDVKD come from the germline V gene. CDR3 DNA sequence: TGTGCCACCAGTGATTTAGGAGGGACAGGGTCAGATACGCAGTATTTT. Translated, it gives CATSDLGGTGSDTQYF.

This chain connects TRBV5-5 to TRBJ1-4, with TRBD1 matching over 7 bases. The germline V gene has CDR1 SGHKS and CDR2 YYEKEE (reference sequence). Trimming removed 3 bases from V and 8 bases from J; junction bases left unmatched: 7. The length of the CDR3 is 14 residues. CDR3: CASSSGQVPEKLFF. CDR3 bases: TGTGCCAGCAGCTCCGGACAGGTACCAGAAAAACTGTTTTTT.

The rearrangement joins TRBV18 to TRBJ1-1; weak D call: TRBD1 (6 bases). This CDR3 spans 15 amino acids. V lost 2 bases, J lost 1 base, and 11 bases lay in between. Germline CDR1 is KGHSH and CDR2 is LQKENI. As DNA, the CDR3 is TGTGCCAGCTCACCAGCCTCGGGACAGAACACTGAAGCTTTCTTT. Its protein product is CASSPASGQNTEAFF.

The rearrangement links TRBV27 to TRBJ2-7; 11 bases are shared with TRBD1. Looked up from germline, CDR1 is MNHEY and CDR2 is SMNVEV (reference sequence). V gave up 0 bases and J gave up 3 bases; unmatched junction bases: 1. The CDR3 runs 15 residues. CDR3: CASSLSGTGGYEQYF. CDR3 nucleotide sequence: TGTGCCAGCAGTTTATCGGGGACAGGGGGCTACGAGCAGTACTTC.